These T cell receptor beta chains were read from a single sample in a study of T cells in Graves' hyperthyroidism and ophthalmopathy. Each CDR3 protein gets one entry after TCRdb re-called the multiplex PCR reads with MiXCR. The sample lists about 720,000 distinct CDR3 sequences, 15% to 20% occurring once. The sample consisted of blood. The receptor source for this set is a man between 18 and 29 years old with Graves' hyperthyroidism. The CDR3 runs from the conserved cysteine through the conserved F or W. The D gene is left open where the match is weak. Size values are once, few and many counts, or a class for expanded clones, and some rows have none.

TRBV20-1	NA	many	TRBJ2-1	TGCAGCTTGCAGGACAATGAGCAGTTCTTC	CSLQDNEQFF
TRBV11-2	TRBD1	many	TRBJ1-2	TGTGCCAGCAGCCGTTTCCTAAATCCGGGACAGGGGGCGCTTGGCTACACCTTC	CASSRFLNPGQGALGYTF
TRBV5-5	NA	many	TRBJ1-4	TGTGCCAGCAGTTCGCCGGGCGTCGAAAAACTGTTTTTT	CASSSPGVEKLFF
TRBV9	TRBD2	NA	TRBJ2-3	TGTGCCAGCAGCACTTCGACTAGCGGGCCGGCGGATACGCAGTATTTT	CASSTSTSGPADTQYF
TRBV20-1	NA	NA	TRBJ2-2	TGCAGTGCGCCCTGGGCAGGGCCGACCACCGGGGAGCTGTTTTTT	CSAPWAGPTTGELFF
TRBV27	NA	few	TRBJ2-7	TGTGCCAGCACTGATTTGAGGAACGAGCAGTACTTC	CASTDLRNEQYF
TRBV6-2/TRBV6-3	NA	many	TRBJ2-1	TGTGCCAGCAGTTCCACCCGGGACTTCCGCTACAATGAGCAGTTCTTC	CASSSTRDFRYNEQFF
TRBV24-1	TRBD2	many	TRBJ2-7	TGTGCCACCAGTGACACCGGGACTAGCGGGTACGAGCAGTACTTC	CATSDTGTSGYEQYF
TRBV5-1	NA	few	TRBJ2-1	TGCGCCAGCAAAGGGGGAGTGGGGAATGAGCAGTTCTTC	CASKGGVGNEQFF
TRBV28	NA	many	TRBJ2-3	TGTGCCAGCAGTTTCAATTCCCTGAGTGGAGAAGGTGGGACAGATACGCAGTATTTT	CASSFNSLSGEGGTDTQYF
TRBV10-3	TRBD2	few	TRBJ2-7	TGTGCCATAGGACTAGCGGGAGGTCTCTACGAGCAGTACTTC	CAIGLAGGLYEQYF
TRBV27	NA	NA	TRBJ2-1	TGTGCCAGCAGCAGGGGACATAACTACGAGCAGTTCTTC	CASSRGHNYEQFF
TRBV30	NA	many	TRBJ2-1	TGTGCCTGGAGTGAGGGACCCAATGAGCAGTTCTTC	CAWSEGPNEQFF
TRBV28	NA	NA	TRBJ2-1	TGTGCCAGCAGTTCTCTGTTAGCGGAAGTTTACAATGAGCAGTTCTTC	CASSSLLAEVYNEQFF
TRBV9	TRBD1	few	TRBJ1-5	TGTGCCAGCAGCGAGACAACCGGGACAGCTCCCCAGCATTTT	CASSETTGTAPQHF
TRBV27	NA	NA	TRBJ2-7	TGTGCCAGCAGTCCGACTTTACCCTACGAGCAGTACTTC	CASSPTLPYEQYF
TRBV7-9	NA	few	TRBJ1-2	TGTGCCAGCAGCTATCCGAGAACCGACCGGGCCCCTTTTTTTTCCGGCTACACCTTC	CASSYPRTDRAPFFSGYTF
TRBV7-2	TRBD2	NA	TRBJ2-1	TGTGCCAGCAGCCATACAGCGGGAGTCTACAATGAGCAGTTCTTC	CASSHTAGVYNEQFF
TRBV2	NA	many	TRBJ2-3	TGTGCCAGCAGTGATCGGCAGGGGCCCACAGATACGCAGTATTTT	CASSDRQGPTDTQYF
TRBV11-2	TRBD2	many	TRBJ2-5	TGTGCCAGCAGCTTAGGTTCGACTAGCGGGAGAGAGACCCAGTACTTC	CASSLGSTSGRETQYF
TRBV4-1	TRBD2	NA	TRBJ2-1	TGCGCCAGCAGCTCTCTCAAGAGCGGGAGGGCCCGTAGCTCCTACAATGAGCAGTTCTTC	CASSSLKSGRARSSYNEQFF
TRBV20-1	NA	NA	TRBJ2-6	TGCAGTGCTATTGACCAAACCAGCCACTCTGGGGCCAACGTCCTGACTTTC	CSAIDQTSHSGANVLTF
TRBV5-5	NA	NA	TRBJ2-2	TGTGCCAGCAGCTATACAGGGTTGAACACCGGGGAGCTGTTTTTT	CASSYTGLNTGELFF
TRBV20-1	TRBD2	many	TRBJ2-2	TGCAGTGCTAGCCCCGGACTAGCGGGCACCGGGGAGCTGTTTTTT	CSASPGLAGTGELFF
TRBV20-1	NA	NA	TRBJ2-3	TGCAGTGCGCCGGCCAGCGGACGCACAGATACGCAGTATTTT	CSAPASGRTDTQYF
TRBV7-2	NA	NA	TRBJ1-1	TGTGCCAGCAGCTTAGTGGGGGCGGTTGGGCCACTGAAAGCTTTCTTT	CASSLVGAVGPLKAFF
TRBV20-1	TRBD2	many	TRBJ2-7	TGCAGTGCCGGACTAGCGGGACTCTCCTACGAGCAGTACTTC	CSAGLAGLSYEQYF
TRBV30	NA	few	TRBJ1-1	TGTGCCTCGGTGGCAGCCTCAAGGAACACTGAAGCTTTCTTT	CASVAASRNTEAFF
TRBV27	NA	NA	TRBJ2-3	TGTGCCAGCAAGCCGAGGCAGGGGGGCTATACGCAGTATTTT	CASKPRQGGYTQYF
TRBV5-1	NA	NA	TRBJ2-1	TGCGCCAGCAGCTTGAGGCAGAGCTACAATGAGCAGTTCTTC	CASSLRQSYNEQFF
TRBV28	TRBD1	NA	TRBJ1-2	TGTGCCAGCAGTCCTCGGGGAGGGGGCGGTGGCTACACCTTC	CASSPRGGGGGYTF
TRBV2	NA	NA	TRBJ2-7	TGTGCCACCGTAGCCAACTCCTACGAGCAGTACTTC	CATVANSYEQYF
TRBV11-3	NA	NA	TRBJ1-1	TGTGCCAGCAGCGGAGGGCAGGGGCTTATGAACACTGAAGCTTTCTTT	CASSGGQGLMNTEAFF
TRBV28	NA	NA	TRBJ1-2	TGTGCCAGCAGTGGGATCTATGGCTACACCTTC	CASSGIYGYTF
TRBV12-3/TRBV12-4	NA	NA	TRBJ1-2	TGTGCCAGCAGTGGCATTGGGGGCTACACCTTC	CASSGIGGYTF
TRBV29-1	NA	many	TRBJ1-1	TGCAGCGTTAGTGGGCAGGGGATGTCTGAAGCTTTCTTT	CSVSGQGMSEAFF
TRBV3-1	TRBD1	many	TRBJ2-1	TGTGCCAGCAGATCGAGACAGGGACGTGAGCAGTTCTTC	CASRSRQGREQFF
TRBV27	NA	NA	TRBJ2-7	TGTGCCAGCAGTTTATTCGGCGGACCCTCCTACGAGCAGTACTTC	CASSLFGGPSYEQYF
TRBV19	TRBD2	NA	TRBJ2-1	TGTGCCAGTAGTCTCGGTAGCGGGAGACCCAATGAGCAGTTCTTC	CASSLGSGRPNEQFF
TRBV7-2	NA	few	TRBJ1-5	TGTGCCAGCAGCTTAGGGGTAGGGGTGGGGGAAGTGGGCAATCAGCCCCAGCATTTT	CASSLGVGVGEVGNQPQHF
TRBV18	NA	NA	TRBJ1-5	TGTGCCAGCTCACCGCCCGGGCAAGAGACCCAGCATTTT	CASSPPGQETQHF
TRBV28	TRBD1	many	TRBJ1-1	TGTGCCAGCAGTTTCGGGACAGGGAACACTGAAGCTTTCTTT	CASSFGTGNTEAFF
TRBV19	NA	NA	TRBJ1-2	TGTGCCAGTAGTGCAACATCGACAAATAACTATGGCTACACCTTC	CASSATSTNNYGYTF
TRBV10-3	NA	few	TRBJ2-1	TGTGCCATCAGTGAAGAGGACTCCGAGGTGGATGAGCAGTTCTTC	CAISEEDSEVDEQFF
TRBV18	TRBD2	many	TRBJ2-2	TGTGCCAGCTCTACTAGCGGGCCCACCGGGGAGCTGTTTTTT	CASSTSGPTGELFF
TRBV2	NA	many	TRBJ1-1	TGTGCCAGCAGGACGGTGAACACTGAAGCTTTCTTT	CASRTVNTEAFF
TRBV20-1	NA	few	TRBJ1-1	TGCAGTGCCTCGATTCGGGGGTCCTCGAACACTGAAGCTTTCTTT	CSASIRGSSNTEAFF
TRBV10-3	NA	NA	TRBJ1-1	TGTGCCATCAGTGGGGCCGGGCCCTGGGCTTTCTTT	CAISGAGPWAFF
TRBV3-1	NA	NA	TRBJ2-2	TGTGCCAGCAGCCAAGGGGCAGGGGCGAGGGACACCGGGGAGCTGTTTTTT	CASSQGAGARDTGELFF
TRBV7-9	NA	NA	TRBJ1-1	TGTGCCAGCAGCTTAAGGCTGGACACTGAAGCTTTCTTT	CASSLRLDTEAFF
TRBV2	NA	many	TRBJ2-1	TGTGCCAGCAGTGTCAGAAGGGACAATGAGCAGTTCTTC	CASSVRRDNEQFF
TRBV11-3	NA	NA	TRBJ2-1	TGTGCCAGCAGCTTCTACTCCTACAATGAGCAGTTCTTC	CASSFYSYNEQFF
TRBV5-8	NA	NA	TRBJ1-5	TGTGCCAGCAGCTTTCGCAGGGCTAGCAATCAGCCCCAGCATTTT	CASSFRRASNQPQHF